Below, one T cell receptor beta chain is given with its context. What it recognizes is unknown. The authors divided CD4+ cells into CD45RA+ naive and CD45RA-negative memory subsets. V shed 3 bases, J shed 5 bases, and the junction held 4 bases outside the gene matches. Germline V gives CDR1 MNHEY, CDR2 SMNVEV (reference sequence). CDR3 length: 13 amino acids. This sample stems from a study of shared clonotypes between healthy human individuals. Study-wide results and caveats: The study generally estimated greater richness for naive than memory subsets. Generation probabilities of non-shared clonotypes were lower (relative to those shared by all four donors).

Assay runs were performed at deep level. Assay: immunoSEQ multiplex PCR; the TCRdb copy retains only in-frame clones and omits some. Here the sample spans roughly 640,000 clones, almost 97% being singletons. The sequence was obtained from a woman aged 30 to 39 in good health. The sequencing sample was made of naive CD4+ T cells sorted from blood. Regarding subset: CD45RA+ positively selected. The chain has TRBV27 and TRBJ2-7, with 7 bases identical to TRBD1. The CDR3 sequence: CASSLTGIHEQYF. DNA of the CDR3: TGTGCCAGCAGTTTGACAGGGATCCACGAGCAGTACTTC.